These 24 T cell receptor beta chains originate from one sample sequenced in a study of Ad26.COV2.S vaccination and SARS-CoV-2 variants. Indicated treatment: some 20 received Ad26.COV2.S at low or high dose, single or two shots; about five received placebo; per-sample allocation not given. Sampling occurred on day 63 after the first vaccine or placebo injection. Measured with immunoSEQ multiplex PCR; TCRdb has only the in-frame clones, and not every one. The repertoire holds about 420,000 clones, with around nine tenths as singletons. Sequencing used peripheral blood, obtained in a trial of Ad26.COV2.S vaccine versus placebo. These receptors all come from a person between 18 and 65 years old who received the Ad26.COV2.S COVID-19 vaccine or a placebo.

V and J are TRBV9 and TRBJ1-2, with D possibly TRBD1 on 6 matching bases. The CDR3 is 15 residues long. Germline V gives CDR1 SGDLS, CDR2 YYNGEE. V lost 2 bases, J lost 7 bases, and 18 bases lay in between. In DNA, the CDR3 is TGTGCCAGCAGCGTCACTTCGTCGGGGGCCGGTGGCTACACCTTC. It encodes CASSVTSSGAGGYTF.

The rearrangement links TRBV10-3 to TRBJ2-7, with 8 positions matching TRBD2. The CDR3 extends over 17 amino acids. Germline CDR1 and CDR2: ENHRY and SYGVKD. With V trimmed by 0 bases and J by 2 bases, 9 bases remained unmatched. The CDR3: CAISESGRGAGAYEQYF. CDR3 nucleotide sequence: TGTGCCATCAGTGAGTCAGGTCGGGGAGCGGGGGCCTACGAGCAGTACTTC.

The V and J genes are TRBV3-1 (or the pseudogene TRBV3-2) and TRBJ2-6; D ambiguous. V shed 8 bases and J shed 0 bases, with 8 bases lying between them. Per germline, CDR1 LGHDT and CDR2 YNNKEL (reference sequence). This CDR3 is built from 14 residues. The CDR3 nucleotides read TGTGCCAGCCGACCAGCCTCTGGGGCCAACGTCCTGACTTTC. It specifies CASRPASGANVLTF.

The V gene is TRBV19, the J gene TRBJ1-1, with D possibly being TRBD1 (6 bases). This CDR3 has 12 amino acids. Germline CDR1 LNHDA, CDR2 SQIVND (reference sequence). V lost 3 bases, J lost 11 bases, and 13 bases lay in between. As DNA, the CDR3 is TGTGCCAGTAGTATCGGGGGCGAGGGGGCTTTCTTT. Translated, it gives CASSIGGEGAFF.

The chain joins TRBV7-9 to TRBJ1-2; 7 bases align to TRBD1. CDR3 length equals 19 residues. Germline loops: CDR1 SEHNR, CDR2 FQNEAQ (reference sequence). The J segment lost 3 bases and the V segment lost 1 base, leaving 17 bases of the junction unmatched. CDR3 amino acids: CASSLVGGGTTPGDYGYTF. The CDR3 bases are TGTGCCAGCAGCTTAGTAGGGGGCGGAACTACCCCGGGCGACTATGGCTACACCTTC.

The chain carries TRBV6-6 and TRBJ1-1, with 7 bases fitting TRBD1. CDR1 is MNHNY, CDR2 SVGAGI, per germline (reference sequence). This CDR3 is built from 15 residues. The ends lost 2 bases at V and 5 bases at J; junction bases unmatched: 8. The CDR3 protein is CASSYAPGGGTEAFF. CDR3 sequence (DNA): TGTGCCAGCAGTTACGCGCCAGGGGGAGGAACTGAAGCTTTCTTT.

This chain links TRBV19 with TRBJ2-7, with D possibly TRBD1 on 5 matching bases. Trimming shortened V by 3 bases and J by 4 bases, and 10 bases separated the two germline ends. CDR3 length equals 13 residues. Germline assignment: CDR1 LNHDA and CDR2 SQIVND (reference sequence). The CDR3 region is CASSIFQGYEQYF. Written as DNA, the CDR3 is TGTGCCAGTAGTATCTTTCAGGGTTACGAGCAGTACTTC.

V gene TRBV7-2 combines with J gene TRBJ2-2; D not resolved. Germline CDR1 is SGHTA and CDR2 is FQGNSA. This CDR3 region has 16 residues. The ends were cut back, 1 base at V and 2 bases at J, with 11 bases in the middle. The CDR3 sequence is CASSLGTTANTGELFF. The CDR3 bases are TGTGCCAGCAGCTTAGGGACCACCGCTAACACCGGGGAGCTGTTTTTT.

The chain recombines TRBV5-5 with TRBJ1-1, with D maybe TRBD1 (6 bases). CDR3 size: 14 residues. The germline V and J ends were trimmed by 4 bases and 5 bases, with 15 bases remaining between them. Germline CDR1 is SGHKS and CDR2 is YYEKEE (reference sequence). CDR3 nucleotide sequence: TGTGCCAGCAGCGAGGAAGGGGGAAGGACTGAAGCTTTCTTT. The encoded protein is CASSEEGGRTEAFF.

The V and J genes are TRBV18 and TRBJ2-7, with 9 bases fitting TRBD1. From germline, CDR1 is KGHSH and CDR2 LQKENI. CDR3 length equals 18 residues. After removal of 3 bases from V and 0 bases from J, the junction contained 12 bases not matched to a gene. CDR3 coding DNA: TGTGCCAGCTCACCCATCGGTTCACAGGGGGCTTTCTCCTACGAGCAGTACTTC. It translates to CASSPIGSQGAFSYEQYF.

This clone was found a few times. The rearrangement uses TRBV4-1 and TRBJ1-2, with a possible D match to TRBD1 (6 bases). V lost 4 bases to trimming and J lost 2 bases, with 20 bases between them. Germline V lookup: CDR1 MGHRA, CDR2 YSYEKL. This CDR3 is built from 17 residues. The CDR3 DNA follows: TGCGCCAGCAGCCGAGGATTGGCCAGGGGACCGAACTATGGCTACACCTTC. Residues: CASSRGLARGPNYGYTF.

This clone showed up just once. The chain couples TRBV3-1 (or the pseudogene TRBV3-2) to TRBJ1-2; D is possibly TRBD1 (5 bases). Trimming removed 4 bases from V and 4 bases from J, with 13 bases in between. Germline V lookup: CDR1 LGHDT, CDR2 YNNKEL (reference sequence). The CDR3 extends over 14 amino acids. This CDR3 reads CASSRRGIGYGYTF. Written as DNA, the CDR3 is TGTGCCAGCAGCCGACGGGGCATCGGCTATGGCTACACCTTC.

As concerns this clone: The sample has other DNA sequences that encode this CDR3 too. V is TRBV30 and J is TRBJ2-7; 7 nucleotides line up with TRBD2. J gave up 6 bases and V 1 base, and 0 bases lay outside the gene matches. The germline V gene encodes CDR1 GTSNPN and CDR2 SVGIG (reference sequence). The CDR3 has 11 residues. The chain's CDR3 is CAWSGGGEQYF. CDR3 DNA sequence: TGTGCCTGGAGTGGCGGGGGCGAGCAGTACTTC.

CDR3 residues: CASSLEPSSEQFF. In nucleotides, the CDR3 is TGCGCCAGCAGCTTGGAGCCTAGCAGTGAGCAGTTCTTC. The J gene is TRBJ2-1, the V gene TRBV5-1; D is possibly TRBD2 (5 bases). The V gene's germline CDR1 is SGHRS and CDR2 YFSETQ. The CDR3 spans 13 residues. The V and J ends lost 0 bases and 9 bases respectively, with 10 bases between them.

The chain employs TRBV12-3 or TRBV12-4 and TRBJ2-5; D is unresolved. This CDR3 region has 13 residues. The V end was cut by 6 bases, the J end by 2 bases, with 10 bases between. In DNA form, the CDR3 reads TGTGCCAGCAGCCCGGACCCTCAAGAGACCCAGTACTTC. Translated: CASSPDPQETQYF.

Concerning this clone: This same CDR3 is encoded by further DNA sequences in the sample. This rearrangement joins TRBV2 to TRBJ2-7; TRBD1 aligns across 10 bases. The CDR3 loop spans 14 amino acids. Trimming at V came to 4 bases and at J to 2 bases, leaving 2 bases not matched to a gene. Germline values: CDR1 SNHLY, CDR2 FYNNEI. In DNA form, the CDR3 reads TGTGCCAGCAGTGGCGGGACAGGGGCCTACGAGCAGTACTTC. This encodes CASSGGTGAYEQYF.

The rearrangement links TRBV4-3 to TRBJ2-7, with D unresolved. This CDR3 has 14 amino acids. V was trimmed by 0 bases and J by 6 bases, leaving 12 bases between them. Germline CDR1 and CDR2: LGHNA and YSLEER. This chain's CDR3 is CASSQDIRSREQYF. CDR3 DNA: TGCGCCAGCAGCCAAGATATCAGGAGTCGCGAGCAGTACTTC.

J is TRBJ2-7 and V is TRBV4-1, with 9 positions matching TRBD2. CDR3 length: 17 residues. V lost 0 bases, J lost 4 bases, and 10 bases stayed unmatched. Germline lookup yields CDR1 MGHRA and CDR2 YSYEKL. In nucleotides, the CDR3 is TGCGCCAGCAGCCAAGAAGGCCCTAGCGGGGCCTGGTACGAGCAGTACTTC. Its protein is CASSQEGPSGAWYEQYF.

Written as DNA, the CDR3 is TGTGCCAGCAGCGAAAACAGACAGAGAAGGTATAATTCACCCCTCCACTTT. Translated: CASSENRQRRYNSPLHF. The chain has TRBV6-1 and TRBJ1-6; the D gene is possibly TRBD1 (5 bases). The CDR3 has 17 amino acids. Trimming removed 6 bases from V and 4 bases from J, with 19 bases in between. The germline V gene has CDR1 MNHNS and CDR2 SASEGT.

The chain employs TRBV18 and TRBJ1-4, with D unresolved. CDR3 size: 15 residues. The germline V and J ends were trimmed by 3 bases and 6 bases, with 14 bases remaining between them. Germline CDR1 is KGHSH and CDR2 is LQKENI. The CDR3 here is CASSPGVGEDEKLFF. CDR3 nucleotides: TGTGCCAGCTCACCGGGCGTGGGCGAGGATGAAAAACTGTTTTTT.

V and J are TRBV28 and TRBJ1-4; TRBD1 might be the D (6 bases). The ends were cut back, 6 bases at V and 0 bases at J, with 11 bases in the middle. This CDR3 has 15 amino acids. Per the germline V gene, CDR1 is MDHEN and CDR2 is SYDVKM. CDR3 sequence (DNA): TGTGCCAGCAGACAACAGGGTCCAACTAATGAAAAACTGTTTTTT. It specifies CASRQQGPTNEKLFF.

The chain employs TRBV7-9 and TRBJ1-1; no definite D call. V was pared by 5 bases and J by 4 bases, with 5 bases between. Per germline, CDR1 SEHNR and CDR2 FQNEAQ (reference sequence). The length of the CDR3 is 11 residues. For the CDR3, the DNA is TGTGCCAGCAGCAAAGGCACTGAAGCTTTCTTT. Translating it yields CASSKGTEAFF.

V usage is TRBV7-2 and J usage is TRBJ2-1; 8 positions match TRBD1. J was trimmed by 12 bases and V by 1 base; bases with no gene match: 14. The CDR3 is 16 amino acids. The germline CDR1 and CDR2 sequences are SGHTA and FQGNSA. CDR3: CASSLGGGQGARGQFF. CDR3 sequence (DNA): TGTGCCAGCAGCTTAGGAGGAGGTCAGGGGGCCCGGGGGCAGTTCTTC.

This chain links TRBV7-8 with TRBJ1-2; TRBD1 aligns across 8 bases. Germline CDR1 SGHVS, CDR2 FQNEAQ. CDR3 length equals 18 residues. Trimming took 4 bases from V and 8 from J; bases not matched to a gene: 21. The CDR3 DNA is TGTGCCAGCAGCTCAACAAGAACCGGGACAGGCGGGATATACGGCTACACCTTC. Translating gives CASSSTRTGTGGIYGYTF.